This T cell receptor beta chain was retrieved from a study of blood T cell repertoires in COVID-19. Turning to the study itself: COVID-19 samples collected from the United States, Italy and Spain covered acute and convalescent phases. The cDNA or gDNA used as material had been derived from T cells, B-cell-depleted T cells, or PBMCs.

Original data processing: The assay estimated nucleated cells by amplifying reference gene primers. The repertoire was sequenced with immunoSEQ multiplex PCR; TCRdb's copy has only in-frame clones and lacks some. The V and J calls and clone size come from that table; D and trimming were worked out from the DNA. Of about 110,000 clones in the sample, about 90% were seen once. CDR1 and CDR2 (germline): SGHRS, YFSETQ. CDR3 length: 13 residues. Trimming removed 0 bases at V and 6 bases at J, with 9 bases between. Sequenced sample: peripheral blood. The chain couples TRBV5-1 to TRBJ1-2; a weak D match, TRBD1 (6 bases). This sequence originates from a woman aged 50 to 60 with acute or convalescent COVID-19. CDR3 amino acids: CASSLETGDGYTF. The CDR3 DNA reads TGCGCCAGCAGCTTGGAGACAGGAGATGGCTACACCTTC.